This TCR beta chain was retrieved from a study of T cells after yellow fever vaccination. Study results and limitations: Though weaker, the secondary response peaked faster, on day 5 versus 15.

It was through 5'RACE template switching that TCR cDNA was made, with a universal primer site and UMIs added. TCRdb redid the calling of the 5' RACE reads with MiXCR, one entry per CDR3 protein. The repertoire includes 300,000 to 400,000 distinct CDR3 sequences, 7% to 10% of them detected once, and roughly 18% sits in the top ten. In its sample, this clonotype was seen a few times. The antigen is not known. CDR1 and CDR2 (germline): LGHNA, YSLEER. The CDR3 has 15 amino acids. V lost 0 bases and J lost 5; bases outside the gene matches: 3. The rearrangement uses TRBV4-3 and TRBJ1-1; 10 bases map to TRBD1. The sequences come from PBMCs, collected 45 days after the first yellow fever vaccination. The clonotype was recovered from a man younger than 35 who received the YFV17D yellow fever vaccine. Written as DNA, the CDR3 is TGCGCCAGCAGCCAAGATCCGGACAGGGGGACTGAAGCTTTCTTT. Its protein is CASSQDPDRGTEAFF.